Presented here are 24 T cell receptor beta chains from one specimen sequenced in a study of cytomegalovirus exposure and HLA in healthy donors. The repertoire was sequenced with immunoSEQ multiplex PCR; TCRdb's copy has only in-frame clones and lacks some. Here the sample spans 130,000 to 150,000 clones, just over 90% being singletons. Sequencing was performed on PBMCs. The origin of the receptors is a man younger than 30 in good health and CMV-seronegative.

This clone was counted a single time. This chain links TRBV29-1 with TRBJ2-2; 8 bases agree with TRBD2. CDR3 size: 14 residues. Germline CDR1 SQVTM, CDR2 ANQGSEA. With V trimmed by 4 bases and J by 1 base, 2 bases remained unmatched. The CDR3 DNA follows: TGCAGCGTTGTAGCGGGGCGGAACACCGGGGAGCTGTTTTTT. This gives the protein CSVVAGRNTGELFF.

This rearrangement joins TRBV10-3 to TRBJ1-3; D remains unclear. The CDR3 covers 14 residues. Per the germline V gene, CDR1 is ENHRY and CDR2 is SYGVKD. V shed 4 bases and J shed 2 bases, with 9 bases lying between them. CDR3 nucleotides: TGTGCCATCAGTGGAACACAGACTGGAAACACCATATATTTT. Its translation is CAISGTQTGNTIYF.

J is TRBJ1-4 and V is TRBV5-1; 9 nucleotides agree with TRBD1. The CDR3 length is 14 residues. V shed 0 bases, J shed 8 bases, and the junction held 2 bases outside the gene matches. Germline V gene lookup returns CDR1 SGHRS and CDR2 YFSETQ. The CDR3 loop reads CASSLGDREEKLFF. The CDR3 DNA reads as TGCGCCAGCAGCTTGGGGGACAGGGAAGAAAAACTGTTTTTT.

The rearrangement links TRBV30 to TRBJ1-5, with a weak D call TRBD1 (5 bases). Germline V CDR1 and CDR2: GTSNPN, SVGIG (reference sequence). The CDR3 has 12 amino acids. The V end lost 5 bases, the J end lost 3 bases, and 8 bases lay between the germline ends. The CDR3 is CAWGRVNQPQHF. The CDR3 nucleotides are TGTGCCTGGGGCAGGGTCAATCAGCCCCAGCATTTT. Variable domain in full (rest from reference TRBV30 and TRBJ1-5): SQTIHQWPATLVQPVGSPLSLECTVEGTSNPNLYWYRQAAGRGLQLLFYSVGIGQISSEVPQNLSASRPQDRQFILSSKKLLLSDSGFYLCAWGRVNQPQHFGDGTRLSIL.

The rearrangement uses TRBV5-4 and TRBJ2-2; 13 bases align to TRBD2. CDR1 and CDR2 (germline): SGHNT, YYREEE (reference sequence). Unmatched junction bases numbered 5, after V lost 4 bases and J lost 5 bases. The CDR3 is 16 amino acids. CDR3 residues: CASSLGLAGQTGELFF. In DNA form, the CDR3 reads TGTGCCAGCAGCCTGGGACTAGCGGGGCAAACCGGGGAGCTGTTTTTT. The variable domain in full, with the rest retrieved from reference TRBV5-4 and TRBJ2-2, is ETGVTQSPTHLIKTRGQQVTLRCSSQSGHNTVSWYQQALGQGPQFIFQYYREEENGRGNFPPRFSGLQFPNYSSELNVNALELDDSALYLCASSLGLAGQTGELFFGEGSRLTVL.

The chain links TRBV15 to TRBJ1-3; D gene uncertain. Germline CDR1 reads LNHNV; CDR2 reads YYDKDF (reference sequence). The CDR3 is 13 residues long. The V end was cut by 0 bases, the J end by 7 bases, with 7 bases between. The CDR3 spells CATSRDLWNTIYF. DNA of the CDR3: TGTGCCACCAGCAGAGATCTATGGAACACCATATATTTT.

The chain recombines TRBV15 with TRBJ2-7; 8 nucleotides match TRBD1. Trimming took 4 bases from V and 5 from J; bases not matched to a gene: 7. There are 14 residues in the CDR3. CDR1 and CDR2 from the germline V gene are LNHNV and YYDKDF (reference sequence). The CDR3 loop is CATSTRQGSHEQYF. Written as DNA, the CDR3 is TGTGCCACCAGCACTCGACAGGGGAGCCACGAGCAGTACTTC.

The J gene is TRBJ1-2, the V gene TRBV11-3, with D tentatively TRBD1 (5 bases). The CDR3 consists of 13 residues. The germline V gene has CDR1 SGHNT and CDR2 YENEEA. Trimming removed 0 bases at V and 7 bases at J, with 9 bases between. In DNA form, the CDR3 reads TGTGCCAGCAGCTTAGAGGAAGGGGCTGGCTACACCTTC. It translates to CASSLEEGAGYTF.

The chain carries TRBV12-5 and TRBJ2-1; 7 bases agree with TRBD2. CDR1 LGHNT and CDR2 FRNRAP come from the germline V gene. V lost 6 bases and J lost 8; bases outside the gene matches: 7. There are 13 residues in the CDR3. CDR3 loop: CASGLTSAHEQFF. CDR3 nucleotide sequence: TGTGCTAGTGGCCTTACTAGCGCACATGAGCAGTTCTTC.

This rearrangement joins TRBV27 to TRBJ1-2, with 7 nucleotides matching TRBD1. CDR3 length equals 12 residues. Germline V CDR1 and CDR2: MNHEY, SMNVEV (reference sequence). The trim removed 5 bases at V and 8 bases at J, leaving 5 bases unmatched. The CDR3 loop reads CASSPGTEGYTF. CDR3 coding DNA: TGTGCCAGCAGTCCGGGGACAGAAGGCTACACCTTC.

The chain recombines TRBV6-1 with TRBJ1-1, with 9 bases matching TRBD1. There are 15 residues in the CDR3. Germline CDR1 reads MNHNS; CDR2 reads SASEGT. The trim removed 6 bases at V and 4 bases at J, leaving 9 bases unmatched. For the CDR3, the DNA is TGTGCCAGCAGATCAGAGCGGACAGGGGCCACTGAAGCTTTCTTT. Translated: CASRSERTGATEAFF.

This clone showed up just once. The V gene is TRBV2, the J gene TRBJ1-4, with D possibly being TRBD1 (6 bases). Germline lookup yields CDR1 SNHLY and CDR2 FYNNEI. CDR3 length: 13 amino acids. Trimming took 2 bases from V and 7 from J, leaving 8 bases between them. CDR3 DNA sequence: TGTGCCAGCAGTGAAAGGGGGTTTGAAAAACTGTTTTTT. This encodes CASSERGFEKLFF.

The chain carries TRBV27 and TRBJ1-5; D is unclear. V gave up 5 bases and J gave up 0 bases, with 17 bases separating them. Germline CDR1 reads MNHEY; CDR2 reads SMNVEV (reference sequence). The length of the CDR3 is 17 residues. The CDR3 region is CASSQRLGGDSNQPQHF. CDR3 coding DNA: TGTGCCAGCAGTCAAAGACTCGGCGGTGATAGCAATCAGCCCCAGCATTTT.

To note about this clone: Distinct nucleotide sequences in the sample also encode this CDR3. This sequence joins TRBV7-2 and TRBJ2-3; the D is unclear. Trimming cost V 3 bases and J 2 bases, with 3 bases left between them. CDR3 length: 12 residues. Germline values: CDR1 SGHTA, CDR2 FQGNSA. The CDR3 DNA follows: TGTGCCAGCAGCTTGTACACAGATACGCAGTATTTT. This codes for CASSLYTDTQYF.

The V call is TRBV27, the J call TRBJ2-1, with 7 bases identical to TRBD1. CDR3 length equals 19 residues. Germline V CDR1 and CDR2: MNHEY, SMNVEV (reference sequence). The junction had 14 bases not matched to a gene; V was cut back by 3 bases and J by 0 bases. The CDR3, as DNA: TGTGCCAGCAGTTTGTTAGGCAGGGGGACCCAAATCTCCTACAATGAGCAGTTCTTC. Residues: CASSLLGRGTQISYNEQFF.

The chain couples TRBV18 to TRBJ2-3; 13 bases align to TRBD2. V lost 3 bases to trimming and J lost 2 bases; unmatched junction nucleotides: 5. The CDR3 is 17 residues long. Germline V lookup: CDR1 KGHSH, CDR2 LQKENI. DNA for the CDR3: TGTGCCAGCTCACCCAAACTAGCGGGGGGGAACACAGATACGCAGTATTTT. Residues: CASSPKLAGGNTDTQYF. The full variable domain, rest sourced from reference TRBV18 and TRBJ2-3, is NAGVMQNPRHLVRRRGQEARLRCSPMKGHSHVYWYRQLPEEGLKFMVYLQKENIIDESGMPKERFSAEFPKEGPSILRIQQVVRGDSAAYFCASSPKLAGGNTDTQYFGPGTRLTVL.

The chain recombines TRBV19 with TRBJ1-1; 9 nucleotides line up with TRBD1. Germline V gene sequence: CDR1 LNHDA, CDR2 SQIVND (reference sequence). Trimming took 4 bases from V and 0 from J; bases not matched to a gene: 0. CDR3 length: 14 residues. This CDR3 reads CASSRDRVNTEAFF. CDR3 nucleotides: TGTGCCAGTAGTAGGGACAGGGTGAACACTGAAGCTTTCTTT. Full variable domain (outside the CDR3, taken from reference TRBV19 and TRBJ1-1): DGGITQSPKYLFRKEGQNVTLSCEQNLNHDAMYWYRQDPGQGLRLIYYSQIVNDFQKGDIAEGYSVSREKKESFPLTVTSAQKNPTAFYLCASSRDRVNTEAFFGQGTRLTVV.

This chain joins TRBV6-5 and TRBJ2-5; a possible D gene is TRBD1 (6 bases). Germline lookup yields CDR1 MNHEY and CDR2 SVGAGI. Trimming took 5 bases from V and 3 from J, leaving 13 bases between them. The CDR3 spans 14 residues. In nucleotides, the CDR3 is TGTGCCAGCAGTGAAACAGGGAATAAAGAGACCCAGTACTTC. Translation gives CASSETGNKETQYF.

CDR3 in amino acids: CASSLTRAGGREQFF. In DNA form, the CDR3 reads TGTGCCAGCAGCTTAACGCGAGCGGGAGGCCGCGAGCAGTTCTTC. The V and J genes are TRBV7-6 and TRBJ2-1; the match to TRBD2 covers 9 bases. J was trimmed by 10 bases and V by 2 bases; bases with no gene match: 9. Germline CDR1 reads SGHVS; CDR2 reads FNYEAQ. This CDR3 has 15 residues.

The CDR3 DNA sequence: TGCGCCAGCAGGACAGGGGGGGCCAATCAGCCCCAGCATTTT. Translation: CASRTGGANQPQHF. The rearrangement joins TRBV10-2 to TRBJ1-5, with 9 bases matching TRBD1. The V segment lost 6 bases and the J segment 3 bases; nucleotides outside the gene matches: 3. The length of the CDR3 is 14 residues. Germline V gene data show CDR1 as WSHSY and CDR2 as SAAADI.

The V gene is TRBV6-5, the J gene TRBJ1-3; D ambiguous. V was clipped by 8 bases and J by 0 bases, with 5 bases between them. The CDR3 is 12 residues long. The germline gives CDR1 MNHEY, CDR2 SVGAGI. The DNA for the CDR3 is TGTGCCAGCCGACTCTCTGGAAACACCATATATTTT. It is translated as CASRLSGNTIYF.

The rearrangement uses TRBV6-5 and TRBJ2-3; 9 nucleotides line up with TRBD2. This CDR3 region has 15 residues. After removal of 2 bases from V and 5 bases from J, the junction contained 5 bases not matched to a gene. Germline V gene sequence: CDR1 MNHEY, CDR2 SVGAGI. The CDR3 here is CASSYKREVVDTQYF. The CDR3 DNA reads TGTGCCAGCAGTTACAAGCGGGAGGTTGTAGATACGCAGTATTTT.

The chain links TRBV6-5 to TRBJ1-2, with 7 bases identical to TRBD1. The ends lost 5 bases at V and 7 bases at J; junction bases unmatched: 7. Germline V gene lookup returns CDR1 MNHEY and CDR2 SVGAGI. The CDR3 consists of 13 residues. CDR3 sequence reads: CASSTQGSGGYTF. The CDR3 DNA follows: TGTGCCAGCAGTACACAGGGGTCAGGTGGCTACACCTTC.

The genes are TRBV28 and TRBJ2-3; 8 positions match TRBD2. The CDR3 is 14 amino acids. Unmatched junction bases numbered 6, after V lost 8 bases and J lost 2 bases. CDR1 and CDR2 (germline): MDHEN, SYDVKM. The CDR3 sequence: CASQRTSYTDTQYF. CDR3 nucleotides: TGTGCCAGCCAACGGACTAGCTACACAGATACGCAGTATTTT.